These T cell receptor beta chains were read from a single sample in a study of cytomegalovirus exposure and HLA in healthy donors. Sequenced by immunoSEQ multiplex PCR; TCRdb stores in-frame clones only, minus some. This sample has around 150,000 clones; 60% to 85% occur once, and the top ten carry about 1.5%. Sequenced material: PBMCs. Source of these receptors: a woman younger than 45 in good health and CMV-seronegative. Both conserved end residues are part of each CDR3. D genes are given only for firm matches. Expanded clones are given a class, and other clones once, few, many or no size at all.

.	.	TRBV5-6	TRBJ2-5	CASSLSGRIETQYF	TGTGCCAGCAGCTTGTCAGGGCGGATAGAGACCCAGTACTTC
.	.	TRBV18	TRBJ2-7	CASSPSIRTDEQYF	TGTGCCAGCTCACCCTCCATACGGACAGACGAGCAGTACTTC
.	.	TRBV5-1	TRBJ2-1	CASSLVTGSYNEQFF	TGCGCCAGCAGCTTAGTGACAGGCTCCTACAATGAGCAGTTCTTC
TRBD2	.	TRBV9	TRBJ2-1	CASSPSGVSYNEQFF	TGTGCCAGCAGCCCTAGCGGGGTCTCCTACAATGAGCAGTTCTTC
.	.	TRBV27	TRBJ1-6	CASSLYRTGYSPLHF	TGTGCCAGCAGTTTATACCGGACGGGGTATTCACCCCTCCACTTT
.	.	TRBV6-4	TRBJ2-2	CASSDSEVGELFF	TGTGCCAGCAGTGACTCGGAGGTCGGGGAGCTGTTTTTT
.	few	TRBV6-5	TRBJ1-5	CASSDQGMGSQPQHF	TGTGCCAGCAGCGACCAGGGTATGGGTAGTCAGCCCCAGCATTTT
.	.	TRBV6-6	TRBJ1-1	CASHLPTPNTEAFF	TGTGCCAGCCATTTGCCCACTCCGAACACTGAAGCTTTCTTT
TRBD2	.	TRBV2	TRBJ2-5	CASTLMTSGGETQYF	TGTGCCAGCACCTTGATGACTAGCGGGGGAGAGACCCAGTACTTC
.	.	TRBV5-4	TRBJ1-1	CASSVTGTAFGAFF	TGTGCCAGCAGCGTCACCGGGACTGCCTTTGGAGCTTTCTTT
.	.	TRBV30	TRBJ1-4	CAWTPDSRKLFF	TGTGCCTGGACCCCAGATTCCAGAAAACTGTTTTTT
.	.	TRBV7-3	TRBJ2-3	CASSLMAGTDTQYF	TGTGCCAGCAGCTTAATGGCAGGCACAGATACGCAGTATTTT
.	few	TRBV11-2	TRBJ1-3	CASSLGRTVGNTIYF	TGTGCCAGCAGCTTAGGGCGGACAGTTGGAAACACCATATATTTT
TRBD1	.	TRBV11-2	TRBJ2-7	CASSLVTGPWGSYEQYF	TGTGCCAGCAGCTTAGTGACAGGGCCATGGGGTTCCTACGAGCAGTACTTC
.	.	TRBV28	TRBJ2-7	CASRISGSYEQYF	TGTGCCAGCAGGATTAGCGGATCCTACGAGCAGTACTTC
.	few	TRBV2	TRBJ1-5	CASTGNSNQPQHF	TGTGCCAGCACAGGGAATAGCAATCAGCCCCAGCATTTT
TRBD1	few	TRBV7-9	TRBJ1-2	CASSPSGQGALGYTF	TGTGCCAGCAGCCCATCGGGACAGGGGGCTCTTGGCTACACCTTC
.	few	TRBV18	TRBJ2-2	CASQNTGELFF	TGTGCCAGCCAGAACACCGGGGAGCTGTTTTTT
.	.	TRBV7-2	TRBJ1-2	CASSFQRGRGYTF	TGTGCCAGCAGCTTCCAAAGGGGTCGGGGCTACACCTTC
.	.	TRBV5-6	TRBJ1-5	CASSDSRPGQPQHF	TGTGCCAGCAGCGACTCGAGGCCCGGGCAGCCCCAGCATTTT
.	.	TRBV5-1	TRBJ2-3	CASSLVNTADTQYF	TGCGCCAGCAGCTTGGTGAATACAGCCGATACGCAGTATTTT
TRBD1	.	TRBV5-4	TRBJ1-1	CASSATGVGTEAFF	TGTGCCAGCAGCGCAACAGGGGTTGGAACTGAAGCTTTCTTT
TRBD1	.	TRBV6-5	TRBJ2-7	CASSFRDRGSYEQYF	TGTGCCAGCAGTTTCCGGGACAGGGGCTCCTACGAGCAGTACTTC
TRBD1	few	TRBV15	TRBJ1-1	CATSRPEGQGRTEAFF	TGTGCCACCAGCCGTCCCGAGGGACAGGGGAGGACTGAAGCTTTCTTT
TRBD2	few	TRBV27	TRBJ2-2	CASSYGTSGGAAGELFF	TGTGCCAGCAGTTACGGGACTAGCGGGGGGGCGGCCGGGGAGCTGTTTTTT
TRBD1	.	TRBV11-2	TRBJ1-4	CASSPRNRGRIATNEKLFF	TGTGCCAGCAGCCCGCGTAACAGGGGGCGCATAGCAACTAATGAAAAACTGTTTTTT
.	.	TRBV27	TRBJ1-1	CASSLRIQGEAFF	TGTGCCAGCAGTTTAAGGATTCAGGGGGAAGCTTTCTTT
TRBD1	.	TRBV2	TRBJ2-5	CASTKGQGEEETQYF	TGTGCCAGCACCAAAGGGCAGGGGGAAGAAGAGACCCAGTACTTC
.	.	TRBV7-3	TRBJ2-2	CASSSTGLATGELFF	TGTGCCAGCAGCTCCACAGGGTTAGCAACCGGGGAGCTGTTTTTT
.	.	TRBV5-4	TRBJ2-5	CASSSRVVETQYF	TGTGCCAGCAGCTCCAGGGTCGTGGAGACCCAGTACTTC
.	once	TRBV30	TRBJ1-2	CAWSVRVDYGYTF	TGTGCCTGGAGTGTACGGGTTGACTATGGCTACACCTTC
TRBD2	few	TRBV7-2	TRBJ2-2	CASSFLAGVMNTGELFF	TGTGCCAGCAGCTTTCTAGCGGGGGTTATGAACACCGGGGAGCTGTTTTTT
.	.	TRBV5-1	TRBJ2-1	CASSLAGNEQFF	TGCGCCAGCAGCTTGGCGGGGAATGAGCAGTTCTTC
TRBD1	few	TRBV5-1	TRBJ1-3	CASSFSPGQGSPLAF	TGCGCCAGCAGCTTTTCCCCGGGACAGGGATCTCCTCTTGCTTTT
TRBD1	.	TRBV18	TRBJ1-5	CASSPQGADQPQHF	TGTGCCAGCTCACCACAGGGGGCGGATCAGCCCCAGCATTTT
TRBD1	.	TRBV4-1	TRBJ2-1	CASSSRTGTGIYNEQFF	TGCGCCAGCAGCTCTCGGACCGGGACAGGGATATACAATGAGCAGTTCTTC
.	.	TRBV6-6	TRBJ2-1	CASGRGGDYNEQFF	TGTGCCAGCGGGCGGGGCGGGGACTACAATGAGCAGTTCTTC
TRBD1	.	TRBV2	TRBJ2-7	CASTPRTGVSEQYF	TGTGCCAGCACCCCCCGGACAGGGGTGAGCGAGCAGTACTTC
.	.	TRBV30	TRBJ1-5	CAWATGTSNQPQHF	TGTGCCTGGGCTACAGGGACTAGCAATCAGCCCCAGCATTTT
.	.	TRBV27	TRBJ2-7	CASSLYLSGSYEQYF	TGTGCCAGCAGTTTATACTTGAGCGGTTCTTACGAGCAGTACTTC
.	.	TRBV19	TRBJ1-6	CASSPFRAYNSPLHF	TGTGCCAGTAGTCCGTTCAGGGCCTATAATTCACCCCTCCACTTT
.	.	TRBV11-2	TRBJ2-7	CASRRVLSYEQYF	TGTGCCAGCAGGAGGGTTCTCTCCTACGAGCAGTACTTC
.	.	TRBV6-1	TRBJ2-1	CASRGRNRERSYNEQFF	TGTGCCAGCCGTGGACGAAACAGGGAACGCTCCTACAATGAGCAGTTCTTC
.	.	TRBV6-1	TRBJ1-5	CASSELWQEGNQPQHF	TGTGCCAGCAGTGAATTATGGCAGGAAGGCAATCAGCCCCAGCATTTT
TRBD1	.	TRBV5-1	TRBJ2-1	CASSHGQEYNEQFF	TGCGCCAGCAGCCATGGACAGGAGTACAATGAGCAGTTCTTC
TRBD1	.	TRBV4-2	TRBJ2-1	CASSQNLPGQGDNEQFF	TGTGCCAGCAGCCAGAACCTACCGGGACAGGGGGACAATGAGCAGTTCTTC
.	.	TRBV13	TRBJ1-6	CASSFGSPTGSPLHF	TGTGCCAGCAGCTTTGGTTCTCCCACCGGTTCACCCCTCCACTTT
.	.	TRBV9	TRBJ2-6	CASSVAGGNFSGANVLTF	TGTGCCAGCAGCGTAGCAGGAGGGAACTTCTCTGGGGCCAACGTCCTGACTTTC
TRBD1	.	TRBV28	TRBJ1-4	CASSMGTVGEKLFF	TGTGCCAGCAGCATGGGGACAGTGGGTGAAAAACTGTTTTTT